Included here is one T cell receptor beta chain sequence, with context. The entry originates in a study of control samples from healthy donors and cancer patients. Profiling relied on immunoSEQ multiplex PCR, and the TCRdb table lists in-frame clones only, not all of them. This sample carries over 100,000 clones, 80% to 90% of them seen once, and the ten largest clones take roughly 15%. CDR1 and CDR2 (germline): GTSNPN, SVGIG (reference sequence). Between the trimmed V and J ends, which lost 1 base and 4 bases, there was a span of 11 bases. The CDR3 loop spans 14 amino acids. The sequence derives from a woman aged 50 to 60 in good health. The sequenced sample consisted of blood. This rearrangement joins TRBV30 to TRBJ1-3; D is unresolved. In DNA form, the CDR3 reads TGTGCCTGGAGTGCTTCCTCTGAAGGAAACACCATATATTTT. Its protein product is CAWSASSEGNTIYF. Full variable domain (outside the CDR3, taken from reference TRBV30 and TRBJ1-3): SQTIHQWPATLVQPVGSPLSLECTVEGTSNPNLYWYRQAAGRGLQLLFYSVGIGQISSEVPQNLSASRPQDRQFILSSKKLLLSDSGFYLCAWSASSEGNTIYFGEGSWLTVV.